These 12 T cell receptor beta chains came from one sample sequenced in a study of blood T cell repertoires in COVID-19. The table came from immunoSEQ multiplex PCR; TCRdb's copy has only in-frame clones and leaves some out. The repertoire holds about 430,000 clones, with around nine tenths as singletons. The sample was PBMCs or T cells enriched from blood (not recorded which). These receptors came from a woman younger than 45 with acute COVID-19.

V gene TRBV9 combines with J gene TRBJ1-1; D gene ambiguous. Looked up from germline, CDR1 is SGDLS and CDR2 is YYNGEE. The CDR3 is 14 amino acids. V lost 4 bases to trimming and J lost 1 base, with 11 bases between them. CDR3 in amino acids: CASSPLGWNTEAFF. CDR3 sequence (DNA): TGTGCCAGCAGCCCACTAGGTTGGAACACTGAAGCTTTCTTT.

The CDR3 coding sequence is TGTGCCAGCAGCTTCCGGGACAGAAGGTCTGAAGCTTTCTTT. It yields the protein CASSFRDRRSEAFF. V is TRBV5-4 and J is TRBJ1-1; TRBD1 matches at 7 bases. Germline V gives CDR1 SGHNT, CDR2 YYREEE (reference sequence). The V and J ends lost 2 bases and 6 bases, in that order; junction bases with no gene match: 7. The CDR3 runs 14 residues.

This sequence joins TRBV7-2 and TRBJ1-1, with D possibly matching TRBD1 (5 bases). V dropped 3 bases and J dropped 6 bases, with 14 bases sitting between them. Germline CDR1 reads SGHTA; CDR2 reads FQGNSA. The CDR3 spans 14 residues. CDR3 loop: CASSFWGPGAEAFF. CDR3 sequence (DNA): TGTGCCAGCAGCTTCTGGGGCCCGGGAGCTGAAGCTTTCTTT.

Worth noting for this clone: The identical CDR3 is also encoded by other nucleotide sequences in the sample. The V and J genes are TRBV20-1 and TRBJ2-7; D uncertain. Germline CDR1 reads DFQATT; CDR2 reads SNEGSKA (reference sequence). The CDR3 has 11 amino acids. The V and J ends lost 3 bases and 2 bases respectively, with 5 bases between them. This CDR3 reads CSARGTYEQYF. The CDR3 nucleotides are TGCAGTGCTAGGGGCACCTACGAGCAGTACTTC.

This chain uses TRBV2 with TRBJ1-2; TRBD1 matches at 8 bases. J lost 4 bases, V lost 6 bases, and 1 base had no gene match. Per germline, CDR1 SNHLY and CDR2 FYNNEI. The CDR3 is made up of 12 amino acids. The CDR3: CASRDRVYGYTF. CDR3 in DNA: TGTGCCAGCAGGGACAGGGTCTATGGCTACACCTTC.

J is TRBJ1-4 and V is TRBV6-2 or TRBV6-3; D not resolved. Trimming left V 4 bases short and J 6 bases short, with 3 bases between. This CDR3 comprises 11 residues. Germline V CDR1 and CDR2: MNHEY, SVGEGT. As DNA, the CDR3 is TGTGCCAGCAGTTCTTATGAAAAACTGTTTTTT. It encodes CASSSYEKLFF.

This chain connects TRBV29-1 to TRBJ2-3, with a possible D match to TRBD2 (5 bases). This CDR3 comprises 13 residues. Germline CDR1 and CDR2: SQVTM and ANQGSEA. The V end lost 7 bases, the J end lost 2 bases, and 13 bases lay between the germline ends. CDR3 loop: CSARGGPTDTQYF. The DNA for the CDR3 is TGCAGCGCCCGCGGAGGACCCACAGATACGCAGTATTTT.

As DNA, the CDR3 is TGCGCCAGCAGTCAATCCCCACCGCCCTTACAGGGGGCGCGAGATCCCCAGCATTTT. Protein sequence: CASSQSPPPLQGARDPQHF. This chain joins TRBV23-1 and TRBJ1-5; TRBD1 matches at 9 bases. TRBV23-1 is an ORF, with its function uncertain. CDR3 length equals 19 residues. Trimming took 0 bases from V and 10 from J; bases not matched to a gene: 19.

This clone was counted once. The chain recombines TRBV18 with TRBJ1-6; D remains ambiguous. CDR1 is KGHSH and CDR2 is LQKENI in the germline V gene. V lost 2 bases to trimming and J lost 0 bases, with 11 bases between them. This CDR3 has 17 amino acids. For the CDR3, the DNA is TGTGCCAGCTCACCATTTCGAGGGAGCTCCTATAATTCACCCCTCCACTTT. Its protein is CASSPFRGSSYNSPLHF.

The V call is TRBV25-1, the J call TRBJ1-4, with 7 positions matching TRBD1. The CDR3 totals 13 residues. CDR1 is MGHDK and CDR2 is SYGVNS in the germline V gene. The trim removed 4 bases at V and 4 bases at J, leaving 0 bases unmatched. The CDR3 protein is CASSGQGNEKLFF. CDR3 in DNA: TGTGCCAGCAGTGGACAGGGTAATGAAAAACTGTTTTTT.

In this sample, this clone turned up a few times. This chain uses TRBV12-3 or TRBV12-4 with TRBJ1-1; D ambiguous. The V and J ends lost 3 bases and 3 bases respectively, with 8 bases between them. This CDR3 region has 13 residues. The CDR3 DNA follows: TGTGCCAGCAGTTTTAGCCGGTACACTGAAGCTTTCTTT. It translates to CASSFSRYTEAFF.

The chain uses TRBV18 and TRBJ2-7; possible D gene TRBD1, 6 bases. Germline V CDR1 and CDR2: KGHSH, LQKENI. The CDR3 extends over 16 amino acids. Trimming cost V 3 bases and J 7 bases, with 22 bases left between them. CDR3 DNA: TGTGCCAGCTCACCCCCCAGGGGTGGAGGTATCAAAGAGCAGTACTTC. The encoded protein is CASSPPRGGGIKEQYF.